Following are 10 T cell receptor beta chains from one sample sequenced in a study of T cells after somatic rescue of genetic block. The assay was immunoSEQ multiplex PCR, and TCRdb's table has in-frame clones only and misses some. The sample lists under 7,500 clones, about 81% occurring once. Material: peripheral blood mononuclear cells (PBMCs). Receptors originate from a boy aged 5 to 17.

Regarding this clone: The junction differs from germline at one of its ends, possibly a read error. This sequence joins TRBV5-1 and TRBJ1-2; maybe TRBD1 (6 bases). The CDR3 consists of 16 residues. Per germline, CDR1 SGHRS and CDR2 YFSETQ. The CDR3 DNA is TGCGCCAGCAGCCGCGGGACACAAACTCTCTCGAATGGCTGCACCTTC. Translating gives CASSRGTQTLSNGCTF.

This clone was seen more than once but under ten times. The genes are TRBV4-1 and TRBJ1-4, with D possibly matching TRBD1 (6 bases). CDR3 size: 13 residues. Germline V gene sequence: CDR1 MGHRA, CDR2 YSYEKL. V lost 4 bases and J lost 8, with 11 bases in between. The CDR3 DNA follows: TGCGCCAGCAGCCCCCAGGGGTGGGAAAAACTGTTTTTT. Protein: CASSPQGWEKLFF.

V and J are TRBV13 and TRBJ2-7; TRBD1 matches at 10 bases. The CDR3 has 16 residues. Germline-derived CDR1 and CDR2 are PRHDT and FYEKMQ (reference sequence). The junction had 12 bases not matched to a gene; V was cut back by 6 bases and J by 4 bases. The CDR3 protein is CASRGTGVIRGYEQYF. CDR3 coding DNA: TGTGCCAGCAGGGGGACAGGGGTTATTCGGGGGTACGAGCAGTACTTC.

Only one count was recorded for this clone. The chain is built from TRBV6-5 and TRBJ1-6; the match to TRBD1 covers 7 bases. The V segment lost 4 bases and the J segment 10 bases; nucleotides outside the gene matches: 10. CDR3 length: 15 residues. Germline-derived CDR1 and CDR2 are MNHEY and SVGAGI. Here the CDR3 reads CASSLTGVSSSPLHF. CDR3 nucleotides: TGTGCCAGCAGTTTAACAGGGGTATCTAGCTCACCCCTCCACTTT.

This rearrangement joins TRBV6-5 to TRBJ2-3, with D perhaps matching TRBD1 (5 bases). The V gene lost 6 bases and the J gene lost 11 bases, with 15 bases spanning the gap. Per germline, CDR1 MNHEY and CDR2 SVGAGI. The length of the CDR3 is 12 residues. CDR3 region: CASSQGGSRQYF. The CDR3 DNA is TGTGCCAGCAGCCAGGGCGGAAGCAGGCAGTATTTT.

The chain combines TRBV4-1 with TRBJ2-5, with D perhaps matching TRBD1 or TRBD2 (5 bases each). The CDR3 contains 15 residues. V lost 0 bases and J lost 7, with 15 bases in between. CDR1 is MGHRA, CDR2 YSYEKL, per germline. CDR3 bases: TGCGCCAGCAGCCAAGATACAACCCGAGGGGCGACCCAGTACTTC. Amino acid sequence: CASSQDTTRGATQYF.

The chain combines TRBV6-5 with TRBJ2-5; 11 nucleotides match TRBD2. Trimming removed 2 bases from V and 7 bases from J; junction bases left unmatched: 9. This CDR3 is built from 16 residues. Germline CDR1 reads MNHEY; CDR2 reads SVGAGI. The CDR3 region is CASSYTGGGLAGTQYF. CDR3 nucleotide sequence: TGTGCCAGCAGTTACACGGGGGGAGGACTAGCGGGGACCCAGTACTTC.

The CDR3 sequence is CASSFYGTANSPLHF. The CDR3 coding sequence is TGTGCCAGCAGTTTCTACGGGACAGCAAATTCACCCCTCCACTTT. V and J are TRBV6-6 and TRBJ1-6; 7 positions agree with TRBD1. Looked up from germline, CDR1 is MNHNY and CDR2 is SVGAGI (reference sequence). The J segment lost 7 bases and the V segment lost 4 bases, leaving 7 bases of the junction unmatched. This CDR3 has 15 amino acids.

Concerning this clone itself: Within the sample, other DNA sequences also encode this same CDR3. The V gene is TRBV7-9, the J gene TRBJ2-4; D unresolved. CDR3 length: 14 residues. The germline V gene has CDR1 SEHNR and CDR2 FQNEAQ (reference sequence). The V gene lost 5 bases and the J gene lost 0 bases, with 8 bases spanning the gap. Here the CDR3 DNA reads TGTGCCAGCAGCCTCGAGCTAGCCAAAAACATTCAGTACTTC. Its protein is CASSLELAKNIQYF. Full variable domain (remainder filled in from reference TRBV7-9 and TRBJ2-4): DTGVSQNPRHKITKRGQNVTFRCDPISEHNRLYWYRQTLGQGPEFLTYFQNEAQLEKSRLLSDRFSAERPKGSFSTLEIQRTEQGDSAMYLCASSLELAKNIQYFGAGTRLSVL.

The rearrangement links TRBV29-1 to TRBJ2-2; D is undetermined. The germline V and J ends were trimmed by 6 bases and 3 bases, with 2 bases remaining between them. The CDR3 consists of 10 residues. Germline CDR1 SQVTM, CDR2 ANQGSEA. CDR3 loop: CSVYTGELFF. The DNA of the CDR3 is TGCAGCGTATACACCGGGGAGCTGTTTTTT.